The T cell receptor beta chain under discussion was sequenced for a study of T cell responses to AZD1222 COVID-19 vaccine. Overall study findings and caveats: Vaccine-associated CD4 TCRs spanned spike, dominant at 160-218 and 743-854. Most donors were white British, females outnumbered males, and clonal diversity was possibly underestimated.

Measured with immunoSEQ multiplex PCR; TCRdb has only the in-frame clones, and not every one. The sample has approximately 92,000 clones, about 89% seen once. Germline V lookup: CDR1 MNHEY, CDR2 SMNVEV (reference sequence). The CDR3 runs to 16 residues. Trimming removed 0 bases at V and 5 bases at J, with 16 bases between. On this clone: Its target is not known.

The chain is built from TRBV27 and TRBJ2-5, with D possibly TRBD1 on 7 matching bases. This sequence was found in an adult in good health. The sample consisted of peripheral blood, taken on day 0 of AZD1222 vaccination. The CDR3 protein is CASSLSPGAGGETQYF. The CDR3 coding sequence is TGTGCCAGCAGTTTATCCCCCGGCGCAGGGGGGGAGACCCAGTACTTC.